The 18 T cell receptor beta chains listed next were all sequenced from one sample in a study of OX40 agonist ivuxolimab in advanced cancers. Produced via immunoSEQ multiplex PCR; TCRdb's table is partial and in-frame only. The table includes about 24,000 clones, 78% detected once. Material: CD4+ or CD8+ T cells sorted from blood, obtained in a trial of the OX40 agonist ivuxolimab. These receptors came from an adult with an advanced solid tumor such as melanoma, head and neck, liver or kidney cancer.

The chain recombines TRBV5-5 with TRBJ2-5; 14 positions agree with TRBD2. With V trimmed by 4 bases and J by 7 bases, 6 bases remained unmatched. Germline V gives CDR1 SGHKS, CDR2 YYEKEE (reference sequence). This CDR3 spans 15 amino acids. The CDR3 spells CASSVAGTSGGTQYF. DNA of the CDR3: TGTGCCAGCAGCGTCGCCGGGACTAGCGGGGGGACCCAGTACTTC. Combining the CDR3 with reference TRBV5-5 and TRBJ2-5 gives the whole variable domain DAGVTQSPTHLIKTRGQQVTLRCSPISGHKSVSWYQQVLGQGPQFIFQYYEKEERGRGNFPDRFSARQFPNYSSELNVNALLLGDSALYLCASSVAGTSGGTQYFGPGTRLLVL.

This chain links TRBV28 with TRBJ1-1; 12 positions agree with TRBD1. CDR3 length: 18 amino acids. V was pared by 6 bases and J by 4 bases, with 15 bases of the junction left unmatched. Per the germline V gene, CDR1 is MDHEN and CDR2 is SYDVKM. The DNA for the CDR3 is TGTGCCAGCAGGACGATCGGGACAGGGGGCGTACGGGTCACTGAAGCTTTCTTT. Its translation: CASRTIGTGGVRVTEAFF.

This clone was recorded a few times. The V call is TRBV7-2, the J call TRBJ1-5; D gene unclear. Looked up from germline, CDR1 is SGHTA and CDR2 is FQGNSA. The CDR3 is made up of 14 amino acids. Trimming shortened V by 5 bases and J by 3 bases, and 11 bases separated the two germline ends. The chain's CDR3 is CASSLDGFNQPQHF. In DNA, the CDR3 is TGTGCCAGCAGCCTGGACGGGTTCAATCAGCCCCAGCATTTT.

J is TRBJ2-7 and V is TRBV28, with D maybe TRBD1 (7 bases). The CDR3 is 14 residues long. From germline, CDR1 is MDHEN and CDR2 SYDVKM. Trimming left V 5 bases short and J 7 bases short, with 18 bases between. This CDR3 is CASSLERRGEEQYF. The CDR3 DNA sequence: TGTGCCAGCAGTCTAGAACGCAGGGGGGAAGAGCAGTACTTC.

J is TRBJ2-5 and V is TRBV11-3; TRBD2 is a possible D gene (6 bases). In germline, CDR1 is SGHNT, CDR2 YENEEA. The CDR3 extends over 13 amino acids. V dropped 5 bases and J dropped 0 bases, with 7 bases sitting between them. CDR3 protein: CASSRGDQETQYF. The CDR3 DNA follows: TGTGCCAGCAGCCGCGGGGACCAAGAGACCCAGTACTTC.

The table lists this clone with a few counts. The chain joins TRBV2 to TRBJ2-7; 7 positions match TRBD1. Germline V gives CDR1 SNHLY, CDR2 FYNNEI. The CDR3 is made up of 14 amino acids. Trimming took 7 bases from V and 2 from J; bases not matched to a gene: 8. The CDR3 DNA follows: TGTGCCAGCACCCAAGCCGGGACAGCCTACGAGCAGTACTTC. Translating it yields CASTQAGTAYEQYF.

This clone was detected once. The chain employs TRBV29-1 and TRBJ1-2; D is unresolved. Germline CDR1 and CDR2: SQVTM and ANQGSEA. Trimming cost V 0 bases and J 1 base, with 15 bases left between them. The length of the CDR3 is 16 residues. The CDR3 sequence: CSVEERRAASNYGYTF. In nucleotides, the CDR3 is TGCAGCGTTGAAGAGCGGAGGGCAGCAAGTAACTATGGCTACACCTTC.

This clone was picked up a small number of times. The chain couples TRBV4-3 to TRBJ2-3; 9 bases map to TRBD2. This CDR3 is built from 14 residues. V was clipped by 1 base and J by 8 bases; unmatched bases: 4. Germline lookup yields CDR1 LGHNA and CDR2 YSLEER. CDR3 DNA: TGCGCCAGCAGCCAAGGGCGGGGGGGCCGTACGCAGTATTTT. As protein: CASSQGRGGRTQYF.

This clone has just a few counts. CDR3 bases: TGTGCCACCTCTTACGCTTCCGGCAATCAGCCCCAGCATTTT. It specifies CATSYASGNQPQHF. The chain uses TRBV28 and TRBJ1-5; D is unresolved. This CDR3 region has 14 residues. Germline lookup yields CDR1 MDHEN and CDR2 SYDVKM. Trimming took off 10 bases at V and 2 bases at J, with 15 bases between the two ends.

The chain links TRBV6-1 to TRBJ2-1, with 10 bases fitting TRBD2. The germline CDR1 and CDR2 sequences are MNHNS and SASEGT. J was trimmed by 1 base and V by 4 bases; bases with no gene match: 4. CDR3 length: 16 residues. CDR3 protein: CASSGSSGGSYNEQFF. The CDR3 region has the DNA TGTGCCAGCAGTGGGTCTAGCGGGGGATCCTACAATGAGCAGTTCTTC.

The CDR3 sequence: CSGRSGTSNQRQYF. CDR3 in DNA: TGCAGCGGGAGGTCGGGCACAAGCAATCAACGGCAGTACTTC. J is TRBJ2-4 and V is TRBV29-1; tentative D call: TRBD2 (5 bases). CDR1 and CDR2 (germline): SQVTM, ANQGSEA. This CDR3 contains 14 residues. The germline V and J ends were trimmed by 7 bases and 13 bases, with 26 bases remaining between them.

The chain combines TRBV7-3 with TRBJ2-1; D remains unclear. The CDR3 is 15 amino acids. The germline gives CDR1 SGHTA, CDR2 FQGTGA. V was cut by 2 bases and J by 0 bases, with 8 bases left in between. Written as DNA, the CDR3 is TGTGCCAGCAGCTTAGACGTGAGCTCCTACAATGAGCAGTTCTTC. It yields the protein CASSLDVSSYNEQFF.

J is TRBJ2-1 and V is TRBV28, with no clear D. The ends were cut back, 6 bases at V and 10 bases at J, with 13 bases in the middle. Germline V gene lookup returns CDR1 MDHEN and CDR2 SYDVKM. This CDR3 is built from 12 residues. In DNA form, the CDR3 reads TGTGCCAGCAGCCCCACCGGACCCGAGCAGTTCTTC. Residues: CASSPTGPEQFF. The complete variable domain, with remaining parts taken from reference TRBV28 and TRBJ2-1, reads DVKVTQSSRYLVKRTGEKVFLECVQDMDHENMFWYRQDPGLGLRLIYFSYDVKMKEKGDIPEGYSVSREKKERFSLILESASTNQTSMYLCASSPTGPEQFFGPGTRLTVL.

This clone was seen a few times. This chain uses TRBV10-2 with TRBJ2-3, with D possibly being TRBD1 (5 bases). Germline lookup yields CDR1 WSHSY and CDR2 SAAADI. CDR3 length: 15 amino acids. V dropped 10 bases and J dropped 4 bases, with 21 bases sitting between them. CDR3 bases: TGCGCCACCCTTAACAGGAAGAGAGCACCAGATACGCAGTATTTT. Amino acid sequence: CATLNRKRAPDTQYF.

The J gene is TRBJ2-4, the V gene TRBV7-2; possibly TRBD1 for D (6 bases). This CDR3 comprises 14 residues. The ends were cut back, 5 bases at V and 5 bases at J, with 13 bases in the middle. Germline CDR1 SGHTA, CDR2 FQGNSA. The CDR3 loop is CASSPAWGQNIQYF. DNA for the CDR3: TGTGCCAGCAGCCCCGCCTGGGGGCAAAACATTCAGTACTTC.

J is TRBJ2-1 and V is TRBV6-5; no clear D. This CDR3 contains 13 residues. The V gene lost 5 bases and the J gene lost 10 bases, with 15 bases spanning the gap. The V gene's germline CDR1 is MNHEY and CDR2 SVGAGI. The CDR3 spells CASSADISREQFF. Here the CDR3 DNA reads TGTGCCAGCAGTGCCGACATCTCGAGGGAGCAGTTCTTC.

This clone showed up just a few times. The V call is TRBV11-2, the J call TRBJ2-2, with D hard to call. Per the germline V gene, CDR1 is SGHAT and CDR2 is FQNNGV. This CDR3 contains 15 residues. Between the trimmed V and J ends, which lost 5 bases and 7 bases, there was a span of 17 bases. This CDR3 is CASSPSRVGGGELFF. The CDR3 bases are TGTGCCAGCAGCCCTTCTCGGGTTGGCGGCGGGGAGCTGTTTTTT.

This chain connects TRBV5-4 to TRBJ2-5; D ambiguous. Trimming stripped 3 bases from V and 5 bases from J, with 14 bases between. The CDR3 runs 14 residues. CDR1 is SGHNT, CDR2 YYREEE, per germline (reference sequence). CDR3 sequence: CASSWGAGRETQYF. CDR3 DNA sequence: TGTGCCAGCAGCTGGGGTGCAGGTCGGGAGACCCAGTACTTC. The whole variable domain, filled in from reference TRBV5-4 and TRBJ2-5, reads ETGVTQSPTHLIKTRGQQVTLRCSSQSGHNTVSWYQQALGQGPQFIFQYYREEENGRGNFPPRFSGLQFPNYSSELNVNALELDDSALYLCASSWGAGRETQYFGPGTRLLVL.